This T cell receptor beta chain was captured by sequencing in a study of somatic mutations in cytotoxic T cells in rheumatoid arthritis. Female donors made up roughly 55% of the healthy controls, blood donors whose median age was roughly 60 years (range about 20-70). Generated by immunoSEQ multiplex PCR, the TCRdb table keeps only in-frame clones and is missing some. The sample consists of about 10,000 clones, roughly 80% of them appearing once. This CDR3 contains 16 residues. Looked up from germline, CDR1 is SEHNR and CDR2 is FQNEAQ (reference sequence). The V and J ends lost 2 bases and 0 bases, in that order; junction bases with no gene match: 4. As for this clone: Its antigen is unidentified.

General study results and limits: Rheumatoid arthritis patients and age-matched healthy controls showed no significant difference in CD8+ T-cell clonality.

Sequenced input: CD8+ T cells sorted from blood. The sequence was obtained from a man aged 45-60 years in good health. The gene calls are TRBV7-9 and TRBJ2-3; 8 nucleotides line up with TRBD2. CDR3: CASSLSGGGSTDTQYF. CDR3 nucleotides: TGTGCCAGCAGCTTATCTGGCGGGGGGAGCACAGATACGCAGTATTTT. The full variable domain, its missing parts supplied by reference TRBV7-9 and TRBJ2-3, is DTGVSQNPRHKITKRGQNVTFRCDPISEHNRLYWYRQTLGQGPEFLTYFQNEAQLEKSRLLSDRFSAERPKGSFSTLEIQRTEQGDSAMYLCASSLSGGGSTDTQYFGPGTRLTVL.